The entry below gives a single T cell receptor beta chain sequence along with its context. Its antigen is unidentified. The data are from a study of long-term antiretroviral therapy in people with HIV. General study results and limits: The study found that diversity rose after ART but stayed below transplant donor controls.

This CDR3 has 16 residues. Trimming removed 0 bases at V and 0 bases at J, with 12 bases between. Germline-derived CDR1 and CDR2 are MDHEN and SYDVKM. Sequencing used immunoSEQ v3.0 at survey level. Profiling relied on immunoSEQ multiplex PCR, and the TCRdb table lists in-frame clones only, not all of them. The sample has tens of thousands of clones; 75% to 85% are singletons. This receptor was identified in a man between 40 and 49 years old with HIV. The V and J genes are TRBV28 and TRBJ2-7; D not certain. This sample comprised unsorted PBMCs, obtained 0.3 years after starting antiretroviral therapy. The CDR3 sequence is CASSLWNRLTSYEQYF. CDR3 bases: TGTGCCAGCAGTTTATGGAATCGGTTGACCTCCTACGAGCAGTACTTC.